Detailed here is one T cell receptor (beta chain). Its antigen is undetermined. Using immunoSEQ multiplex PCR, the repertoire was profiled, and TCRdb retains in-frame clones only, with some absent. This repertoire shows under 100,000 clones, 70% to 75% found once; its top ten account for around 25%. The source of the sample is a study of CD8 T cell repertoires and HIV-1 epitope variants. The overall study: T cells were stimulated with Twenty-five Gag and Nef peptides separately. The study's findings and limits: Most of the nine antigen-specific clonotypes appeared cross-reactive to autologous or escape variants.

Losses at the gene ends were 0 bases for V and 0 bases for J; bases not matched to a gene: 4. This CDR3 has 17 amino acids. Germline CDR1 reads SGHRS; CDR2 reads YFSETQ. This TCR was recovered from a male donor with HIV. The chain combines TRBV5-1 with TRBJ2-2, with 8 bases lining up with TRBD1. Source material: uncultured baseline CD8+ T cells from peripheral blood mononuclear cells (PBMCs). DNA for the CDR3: TGCGCCAGCAGCTTGGTCGGACAGGGTGCGAACACCGGGGAGCTGTTTTTT. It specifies CASSLVGQGANTGELFF.